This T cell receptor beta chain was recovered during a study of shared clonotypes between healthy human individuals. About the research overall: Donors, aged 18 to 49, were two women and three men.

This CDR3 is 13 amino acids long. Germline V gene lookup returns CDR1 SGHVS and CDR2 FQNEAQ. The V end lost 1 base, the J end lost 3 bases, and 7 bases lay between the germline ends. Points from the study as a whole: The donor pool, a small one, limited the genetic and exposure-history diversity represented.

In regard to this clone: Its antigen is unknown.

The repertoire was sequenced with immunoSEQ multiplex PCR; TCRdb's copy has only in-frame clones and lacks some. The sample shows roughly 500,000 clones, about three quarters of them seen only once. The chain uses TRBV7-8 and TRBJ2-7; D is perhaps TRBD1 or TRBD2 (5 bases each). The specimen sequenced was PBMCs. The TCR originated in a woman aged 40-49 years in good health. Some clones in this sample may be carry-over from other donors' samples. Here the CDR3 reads CASSLGGIYEQYF. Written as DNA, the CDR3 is TGTGCCAGCAGCTTAGGGGGGATCTACGAGCAGTACTTC.